A selection of T cell receptor beta chains follows, all from one sample in a study of identical twins. TCRdb called the 5' RACE reads again in MiXCR, with one record for every CDR3 protein. This sample has some 500,000 distinct CDR3 sequences; 9.6% occur once, and the top ten carry around 3.2%. These records were also assigned to another study, of yellow fever vaccine responses in identical twins.

Sequenced sample: PBMCs. These receptors originate from a woman aged 18 to 35 in good health. Each CDR3 is given with its conserved first and last residue. D genes are given only for firm matches. Clone size appears in some rows only: once, few, many, or a class for an expanded clone.

TRBV25-1	TRBJ2-5	.	TRBD2	CASSELAGGREETQYF	TGTGCCAGCAGTGAGCTAGCGGGGGGCCGGGAGGAGACCCAGTACTTC
TRBV27	TRBJ2-7	many	TRBD2	CASSSGTSGRAKYEQYF	TGTGCCAGCAGTTCCGGGACTAGCGGGAGGGCCAAGTACGAGCAGTACTTC
TRBV29-1	TRBJ2-7	few	.	CSAMTDWTYEQYF	TGCAGCGCCATGACAGATTGGACCTACGAGCAGTACTTC
TRBV10-3	TRBJ2-7	.	.	CAISESRVGYEQYF	TGTGCCATCAGTGAGTCGAGGGTGGGGTACGAGCAGTACTTC
TRBV5-6	TRBJ1-2	.	.	CASSLEGAHYGYTF	TGTGCCAGCAGCTTGGAAGGGGCTCATTATGGCTACACCTTC
TRBV20-1	TRBJ2-2	.	TRBD2	CSAGAASGGGRTGELFF	TGCAGTGCTGGGGCGGCTAGCGGGGGTGGGCGGACCGGGGAGCTGTTTTTT
TRBV2	TRBJ2-4	many	.	CASSEAFPEAKNIQYF	TGTGCCAGCAGTGAAGCCTTCCCTGAGGCCAAAAACATTCAGTACTTC
TRBV27	TRBJ2-4	many	.	CASARTKNIQYF	TGTGCCAGCGCAAGGACAAAAAACATTCAGTACTTC
TRBV3-1	TRBJ2-1	few	.	CASSQKAVGEQFF	TGTGCCAGCAGCCAGAAAGCGGTGGGCGAGCAGTTCTTC
TRBV24-1	TRBJ2-3	many	.	CATSDYGDTQYF	TGTGCCACCAGTGATTATGGGGATACGCAGTATTTT
TRBV7-8	TRBJ2-1	.	.	CASIRGGNTNYNEQFF	TGTGCCAGCATCCGAGGGGGGAATACGAACTACAATGAGCAGTTCTTC
TRBV28	TRBJ2-1	.	.	CASSLWRARQFF	TGTGCCAGCAGTTTATGGAGGGCGCGGCAGTTCTTC
TRBV7-9	TRBJ2-2	few	.	CASSFREPAGELFF	TGTGCCAGCAGCTTCCGGGAACCGGCCGGGGAGCTGTTTTTT
TRBV27	TRBJ2-7	few	.	CASSSLRSEQYF	TGTGCCAGCAGTTCGCTTCGGTCCGAGCAGTACTTC
TRBV6-4	TRBJ1-1	few	.	CASSDSSNSEAFF	TGTGCCAGCAGTGACTCAAGCAACAGCGAAGCTTTCTTT
TRBV11-2	TRBJ2-5	many	TRBD1	CASSLRTGAIQETQYF	TGTGCCAGCAGCCTTCGGACAGGGGCCATCCAAGAGACCCAGTACTTC
TRBV5-5	TRBJ2-2	few	TRBD2	CASSILAGDTGELFF	TGTGCCAGCAGCATACTAGCGGGGGACACCGGGGAGCTGTTTTTT
TRBV27	TRBJ1-6	.	.	CASSLSGTSPNSPLHF	TGTGCCAGCAGTTTATCGGGGACTTCCCCAAATTCACCCCTCCACTTT
TRBV28	TRBJ2-1	.	.	CASSSPGPLYNEQFF	TGTGCCAGCAGTTCACCGGGACCCTTATACAATGAGCAGTTCTTC
TRBV20-1	TRBJ2-5	.	TRBD2	CSASIAGGLQETQYF	TGCAGTGCTAGTATCGCGGGGGGTCTGCAAGAGACCCAGTACTTC
TRBV5-1	TRBJ2-4	.	TRBD2	CASSLEGLAGPTNIQYF	TGCGCCAGCAGCTTGGAAGGACTAGCGGGACCCACAAACATTCAGTACTTC
TRBV7-2	TRBJ2-7	many	.	CASSLGQARSEQYF	TGTGCCAGCAGCTTAGGCCAAGCAAGAAGCGAGCAGTACTTC
TRBV29-1	TRBJ1-2	many	TRBD1	CSARPPGQAIATF	TGCAGCGCTCGCCCCCCGGGACAGGCGATTGCCACCTTC
TRBV6-2/TRBV6-3	TRBJ2-5	few	.	CASSSPDGKQETQYF	TGTGCCAGCAGTTCCCCAGACGGGAAACAAGAGACCCAGTACTTC
TRBV12-3/TRBV12-4	TRBJ1-4	.	.	CASRLRGGTNEKLFF	TGTGCCAGCAGACTTAGAGGGGGTACTAATGAAAAACTGTTTTTT
TRBV29-1	TRBJ1-1	.	.	CSVGGPMNTEAFF	TGCAGCGTTGGAGGTCCTATGAACACTGAAGCTTTCTTT
TRBV7-9	TRBJ2-5	.	TRBD2	CASSSPKGAGGQETQYF	TGTGCCAGCAGCTCTCCAAAGGGAGCGGGGGGTCAAGAGACCCAGTACTTC
TRBV7-2	TRBJ2-1	many	.	CASSLRLAGNEQFF	TGTGCCAGCAGCTTAAGGCTAGCTGGCAATGAGCAGTTCTTC
TRBV5-4	TRBJ2-1	many	TRBD1	CASSRTGADNEQFF	TGTGCCAGCAGCCGGACAGGGGCGGACAATGAGCAGTTCTTC
TRBV20-1	TRBJ2-6	.	.	CSARQTGLPGANVLTF	TGCAGTGCTAGACAAACGGGACTGCCTGGGGCCAACGTCCTGACTTTC
TRBV20-1	TRBJ1-5	many	.	CSASWAINQPQHF	TGCAGTGCTAGCTGGGCGATAAATCAGCCCCAGCATTTT
TRBV11-1	TRBJ2-7	.	TRBD2	CASSLQGLAGGPSAEQYF	TGTGCCAGCAGCTTGCAGGGACTAGCGGGAGGGCCATCCGCCGAGCAGTACTTC
TRBV7-2	TRBJ2-7	many	.	CASTTQGGGGEQYF	TGTGCCAGCACCACCCAGGGTGGTGGAGGGGAGCAGTACTTC
TRBV29-1	TRBJ2-3	few	TRBD1	CSVEGIGTGMVTDTQYF	TGCAGCGTTGAGGGTATTGGGACAGGGATGGTCACAGATACGCAGTATTTT
TRBV2	TRBJ2-7	many	TRBD1	CASTRDRVPRGEQYF	TGTGCCAGCACCCGGGACAGGGTGCCCCGTGGCGAGCAGTACTTC
TRBV7-9	TRBJ2-1	few	.	CASSLGRTKQDNEQFF	TGTGCCAGCAGCTTAGGGCGGACTAAACAGGACAATGAGCAGTTCTTC
TRBV2	TRBJ1-3	.	.	CASMEASSGNTIYF	TGTGCCAGCATGGAGGCGAGCTCTGGAAACACCATATATTTT